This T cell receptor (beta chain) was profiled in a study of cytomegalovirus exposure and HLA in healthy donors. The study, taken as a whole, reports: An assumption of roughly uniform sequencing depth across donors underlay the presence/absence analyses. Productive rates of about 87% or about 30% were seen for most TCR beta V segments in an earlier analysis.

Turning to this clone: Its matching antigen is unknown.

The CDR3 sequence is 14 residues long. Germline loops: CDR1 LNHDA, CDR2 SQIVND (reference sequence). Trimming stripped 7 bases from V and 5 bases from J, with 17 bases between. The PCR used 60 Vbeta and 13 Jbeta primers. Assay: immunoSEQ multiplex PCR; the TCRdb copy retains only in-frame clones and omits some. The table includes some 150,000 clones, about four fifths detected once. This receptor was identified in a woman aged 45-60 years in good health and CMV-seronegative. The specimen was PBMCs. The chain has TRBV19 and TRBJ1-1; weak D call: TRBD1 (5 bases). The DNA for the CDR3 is TGTGCCAGTATCTTGGGGGGGGGTCCGACTGAAGCTTTCTTT. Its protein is CASILGGGPTEAFF.